Detailed here is one T cell receptor (beta chain). Its target is not known. The sample originates from a study of shared clonotypes between healthy human individuals. In the study overall: Per donor, CD8 memory used one plate, CD8 naive used two, CD4 memory used three and CD4 naive used three.

Genomic DNA of each subset was evenly split across several immunoSEQ plates. Libraries were prepared by immunoSEQ multiplex PCR; TCRdb keeps only in-frame clonotypes and omits some of them. The table lists just over 2,000,000 clones, roughly 94% of them singletons. Study results and caveats: Relative to memory subsets, naive subsets generally showed larger estimated richness.

CD45RO-negative, CCR7-selected cells formed the naive CD8 fraction, which excluded terminally differentiated effector memory CD45RA+ cells. Donors were healthy HIV-negative adults without recent acute infections or vaccinations. Specimen: naive CD8+ T cells sorted from blood. This TCR derives from a young man in good health.

CDR3 residues: CASSYRLADYEQYF. DNA of the CDR3: TGCGCCAGCAGCTATAGACTAGCGGACTACGAGCAGTACTTC. V and J are TRBV4-3 and TRBJ2-7; 9 bases map to TRBD2. CDR3 length: 14 residues. V was pared by 5 bases and J by 3 bases, with 5 bases of the junction left unmatched. CDR1 and CDR2 from the germline V gene are LGHNA and YSLEER.